Shown below are 26 T cell receptor beta chains from a single sample sequenced in a study of cytomegalovirus exposure and HLA in healthy donors. PCR employed 60 Vbeta and 13 Jbeta primers. Using immunoSEQ multiplex PCR, the repertoire was profiled, and TCRdb retains in-frame clones only, with some absent. The profile shows some 120,000 clones, around 84% of them singletons. Source material: PBMCs. These receptors were obtained from a man aged 25-45 years in good health and CMV-seropositive.

This clone was recorded only once. V is TRBV20-1 and J is TRBJ2-3, with a weak D call TRBD1 (5 bases). Germline lookup yields CDR1 DFQATT and CDR2 SNEGSKA (reference sequence). V lost 6 bases, J lost 5 bases, and 9 bases lay in between. The CDR3 covers 11 residues. CDR3 bases: TGCAGTGCAACCAGGGAAGATACGCAGTATTTT. Protein product: CSATREDTQYF.

The chain combines TRBV4-1 with TRBJ1-5, with 7 bases fitting TRBD1. The CDR3 is made up of 15 amino acids. Germline V gene data show CDR1 as MGHRA and CDR2 as YSYEKL. V shed 0 bases, J shed 2 bases, and the junction held 1 base outside the gene matches. This chain's CDR3 is CASSQEGGGNQPQHF. CDR3 nucleotide sequence: TGCGCCAGCAGCCAAGAAGGGGGCGGCAATCAGCCCCAGCATTTT.

For the CDR3, the DNA is TGTGCCAGCAGCCTAGGCGGGACAGAGAACACCGGGGAGCTGTTTTTT. Its translation: CASSLGGTENTGELFF. The rearrangement joins TRBV5-4 to TRBJ2-2; possibly TRBD1 for D (7 bases). V was pared by 4 bases and J by 1 base, with 14 bases between. Germline CDR1 reads SGHNT; CDR2 reads YYREEE (reference sequence). The CDR3 runs to 16 residues.

V gene TRBV5-1 combines with J gene TRBJ1-1; possibly TRBD1 for D (6 bases). This CDR3 spans 17 amino acids. Germline CDR1 is SGHRS and CDR2 is YFSETQ. Between the trimmed V and J ends, which lost 0 bases and 1 base, there was a span of 16 bases. CDR3 nucleotides: TGCGCCAGCAGCTTGGGGTGGGGGCCGCTTCCGAACACTGAAGCTTTCTTT. It translates to CASSLGWGPLPNTEAFF.

This clone has just a few counts. The chain recombines TRBV11-2 with TRBJ2-5; D is unresolved. In germline, CDR1 is SGHAT, CDR2 FQNNGV. Trimming removed 5 bases from V and 0 bases from J, with 4 bases in between. The CDR3 loop spans 12 amino acids. CDR3 protein: CASSLYQETQYF. The CDR3 DNA reads TGTGCCAGCAGCCTGTACCAAGAGACCCAGTACTTC. The whole variable domain, remainder taken from reference TRBV11-2 and TRBJ2-5, is EAGVAQSPRYKIIEKRQSVAFWCNPISGHATLYWYQQILGQGPKLLIQFQNNGVVDDSQLPKDRFSAERLKGVDSTLKIQPAKLEDSAVYLCASSLYQETQYFGPGTRLLVL.

With regard to this clone: One junction end does not reproduce the germline sequence, and a read error may be involved. The CDR3 DNA sequence: TGTTCCAGCAGCTTAGGGGACTTTCGGGGTTCACCCCTCCACTTT. Translating gives CSSSLGDFRGSPLHF. This chain connects TRBV7-9 to TRBJ1-6; tentatively, D is TRBD1 (5 bases). The CDR3 runs 15 residues. Germline V gene data show CDR1 as SEHNR and CDR2 as FQNEAQ (reference sequence).

This clone was picked up a small number of times. This CDR3 is CASSQSFLQAQPQHF. In nucleotides, the CDR3 is TGCGCCAGCAGCCAAAGTTTCTTACAGGCCCAGCCCCAGCATTTT. The V call is TRBV4-1, the J call TRBJ1-5; TRBD1 is a possible D gene (5 bases). The CDR3 has 15 amino acids. The V and J ends lost 2 bases and 7 bases respectively, with 15 bases between them. Germline CDR1 reads MGHRA; CDR2 reads YSYEKL.

V is TRBV5-6 and J is TRBJ2-3; 9 bases fit TRBD2. V lost 0 bases to trimming and J lost 2 bases; unmatched junction nucleotides: 4. Per the germline V gene, CDR1 is SGHDT and CDR2 is YYEEEE. The CDR3 covers 16 residues. The CDR3 spells CASSLGLADLTDTQYF. In nucleotides, the CDR3 is TGTGCCAGCAGCTTGGGACTAGCGGATCTCACAGATACGCAGTATTTT.

The V gene is TRBV18, the J gene TRBJ2-1; 8 bases line up with TRBD1. With 4 bases clipped from V and 5 bases from J, the junction kept 1 base outside the gene matches. The CDR3 covers 13 residues. Germline CDR1 reads KGHSH; CDR2 reads LQKENI. CDR3 sequence: CASSLGQDNEQFF. The CDR3 DNA reads as TGTGCCAGCTCACTGGGACAGGACAATGAGCAGTTCTTC.

The chain combines TRBV5-5 with TRBJ2-2, with TRBD1 matching over 7 bases. V lost 2 bases, J lost 0 bases, and 4 bases stayed unmatched. The CDR3 has 16 amino acids. Germline V CDR1 and CDR2: SGHKS, YYEKEE (reference sequence). The CDR3 bases are TGTGCCAGCAGCTTATCAGACAGGGCGAACACCGGGGAGCTGTTTTTT. This gives the protein CASSLSDRANTGELFF.

This clone was recorded once. V usage is TRBV4-1 and J usage is TRBJ1-2; 8 bases align to TRBD1. J gave up 4 bases and V 3 bases, and 10 bases lay outside the gene matches. From germline, CDR1 is MGHRA and CDR2 YSYEKL. The CDR3 totals 16 residues. This CDR3 reads CASSHQNWTGSYGYTF. The CDR3, as DNA: TGCGCCAGCAGCCACCAAAACTGGACAGGGAGCTATGGCTACACCTTC.

This rearrangement joins TRBV5-6 to TRBJ2-5; D is ambiguous. V lost 1 base to trimming and J lost 3 bases, with 7 bases between them. CDR3 length: 13 residues. Germline V gene data show CDR1 as SGHDT and CDR2 as YYEEEE. The CDR3 protein is CASSLRSEETQYF. The CDR3 DNA sequence: TGTGCCAGCAGCTTGCGGTCGGAAGAGACCCAGTACTTC.

The chain uses TRBV29-1 and TRBJ2-1, with TRBD2 matching 12 bases. J gave up 8 bases and V 6 bases, and 5 bases lay outside the gene matches. The germline CDR1 and CDR2 sequences are SQVTM and ANQGSEA. This CDR3 is 13 amino acids long. The CDR3 sequence is CSVASGGGDEQFF. The CDR3 bases are TGCAGCGTCGCTAGCGGGGGGGGTGATGAGCAGTTCTTC.

The chain has TRBV30 and TRBJ2-1; 8 positions agree with TRBD1. Germline V gene data show CDR1 as GTSNPN and CDR2 as SVGIG (reference sequence). The CDR3 is made up of 16 amino acids. The J segment lost 2 bases and the V segment lost 0 bases, leaving 6 bases of the junction unmatched. The CDR3 DNA is TGTGCCTGGAGTGTCCTCCCCAGGGGGCCCTACAATGAGCAGTTCTTC. It is translated as CAWSVLPRGPYNEQFF. Full variable domain (remainder filled in from reference TRBV30 and TRBJ2-1): SQTIHQWPATLVQPVGSPLSLECTVEGTSNPNLYWYRQAAGRGLQLLFYSVGIGQISSEVPQNLSASRPQDRQFILSSKKLLLSDSGFYLCAWSVLPRGPYNEQFFGPGTRLTVL.

This clone was observed a single time. This rearrangement joins TRBV21-1 to TRBJ1-4. TRBV21-1 is labeled a pseudogene. The CDR3 is made up of 13 amino acids. CDR3 region: CAAGGEGNEKLFF. The CDR3 DNA sequence: TGTGCCGCGGGGGGGGAAGGAAATGAAAAACTGTTTTTT.

This chain links TRBV6-5 with TRBJ1-4, with no clear D. V lost 2 bases, J lost 5 bases, and 15 bases lay in between. Germline loops: CDR1 MNHEY, CDR2 SVGAGI. CDR3 size: 16 residues. In nucleotides, the CDR3 is TGTGCCAGCAGTTACGTCTATCGGGGTGAGAATGAAAAACTGTTTTTT. Translated, it gives CASSYVYRGENEKLFF.

This rearrangement joins TRBV15 to TRBJ2-7; TRBD1 aligns across 7 bases. The CDR3 sequence is 15 residues long. CDR1 is LNHNV, CDR2 YYDKDF, per germline (reference sequence). J gave up 1 base and V 6 bases, and 9 bases lay outside the gene matches. CDR3 loop: CATSADRAFSYEQYF. The DNA of the CDR3 is TGTGCCACCAGTGCCGACAGGGCCTTTTCCTACGAGCAGTACTTC.

This chain joins TRBV10-3 and TRBJ1-1; 9 nucleotides line up with TRBD1. This CDR3 is 14 amino acids long. The germline V gene has CDR1 ENHRY and CDR2 SYGVKD. Germline trimming cut 0 bases from V and 9 bases from J; bases unmatched to any gene: 5. CDR3 nucleotide sequence: TGTGCCATCAGTGAGTCGGGACAGGGCGGAAAAGCTTTCTTT. Encoded protein: CAISESGQGGKAFF.

This rearrangement joins TRBV2 to TRBJ1-3, with D unclear. Germline CDR1 is SNHLY and CDR2 is FYNNEI. The CDR3 extends over 18 amino acids. The V end lost 4 bases, the J end lost 2 bases, and 21 bases lay between the germline ends. The CDR3 DNA sequence: TGTGCCAGCAGTGTTTCCGTTTCCCCCCTACGGGCTGGAAACACCATATATTTT. Protein sequence: CASSVSVSPLRAGNTIYF.

The V and J genes are TRBV18 and TRBJ2-2; the D gene is possibly TRBD1 (6 bases). V lost 6 bases, J lost 2 bases, and 16 bases lay in between. This CDR3 region has 16 residues. Per the germline V gene, CDR1 is KGHSH and CDR2 is LQKENI. The chain's CDR3 is CASSLERQVNTGELFF. CDR3 DNA sequence: TGTGCCAGCTCGCTCGAACGACAGGTTAACACCGGGGAGCTGTTTTTT.

The V call is TRBV6-6, the J call TRBJ2-1; 7 bases match TRBD2. The trim removed 6 bases at V and 10 bases at J, leaving 12 bases unmatched. Per the germline V gene, CDR1 is MNHNY and CDR2 is SVGAGI (reference sequence). The CDR3 loop spans 14 amino acids. CDR3 amino acids: CASSFGTTNEEQFF. CDR3 DNA: TGTGCCAGCAGCTTCGGGACTACGAACGAGGAGCAGTTCTTC.

This clone has just one count. The V gene is TRBV30, the J gene TRBJ2-3; D gene ambiguous. In germline, CDR1 is GTSNPN, CDR2 SVGIG (reference sequence). V was trimmed by 1 base and J by 2 bases, leaving 7 bases between them. The CDR3 length is 13 residues. The CDR3 DNA reads TGTGCCTGGAGTGCTCGTTCCACAGATACGCAGTATTTT. This sequence encodes CAWSARSTDTQYF.

The chain joins TRBV13 to TRBJ2-7, with 8 bases lining up with TRBD1. This CDR3 region has 14 residues. Trimming removed 5 bases from V and 3 bases from J; junction bases left unmatched: 6. Looked up from germline, CDR1 is PRHDT and CDR2 is FYEKMQ (reference sequence). As DNA, the CDR3 is TGTGCCAGCAGCCCCGACAGGGGATTCTACGAGCAGTACTTC. This codes for CASSPDRGFYEQYF. Full variable domain (outside the CDR3, taken from reference TRBV13 and TRBJ2-7): AAGVIQSPRHLIKEKRETATLKCYPIPRHDTVYWYQQGPGQDPQFLISFYEKMQSDKGSIPDRFSAQQFSDYHSELNMSSLELGDSALYFCASSPDRGFYEQYFGPGTRLTVT.

A remark on this clone: The junction and the germline gene differ at one end; a read error may be behind it. The rearrangement uses TRBV20-1 and TRBJ2-1, with a weak D call TRBD2 (5 bases). CDR1 and CDR2 from the germline V gene are DFQATT and SNEGSKA (reference sequence). CDR3 size: 11 residues. The CDR3 nucleotides are TGCAGTGCTAGAGAGGGATCAAGAGGGATCTTC. Encoded protein: CSAREGSRGIF.

J is TRBJ1-2 and V is TRBV27; perhaps TRBD1 as D (6 bases). V was pared by 3 bases and J by 5 bases, with 19 bases between. CDR3 length: 16 residues. Germline CDR1 MNHEY, CDR2 SMNVEV (reference sequence). CDR3 sequence (DNA): TGTGCCAGCAGTTTTGGTGGGGGCCCCGGGGAATATGGCTACACCTTC. This encodes CASSFGGGPGEYGYTF.

The chain links TRBV7-9 to TRBJ2-3; no reliable D call. Trimming removed 5 bases from V and 3 bases from J, with 18 bases in between. Germline CDR1 reads SEHNR; CDR2 reads FQNEAQ (reference sequence). The CDR3 runs 16 residues. CDR3 coding DNA: TGTGCCAGCAGCCAATTGACGGGTAGCAGTACAGATACGCAGTATTTT. It yields the protein CASSQLTGSSTDTQYF.